These T cell receptor beta chains were read from a single sample in a study of somatic mutations in cytotoxic T cells in rheumatoid arthritis. Only in-frame clones appear in the TCRdb table, and some are missing; sequencing was by immunoSEQ multiplex PCR. This table has roughly 35,000 clones, less than 85% appearing once. Sequenced input: CD8+ T cells sorted from blood. These receptors were collected from a man between 40 and 49 years old in good health. CDR3s include the opening cysteine and the closing phenylalanine or tryptophan. D genes are given only for firm matches. Clone size is stated in some rows and not others, as once, few, many or a class when expanded.

V gene	J gene	D gene	CDR3 length	clone size	CDR3 DNA	CDR3 protein
TRBV6-6	TRBJ2-3	TRBD2	16	NA	TGTGCCAGCAGTGGGGGACTAGCGGGAGGCACAGATACGCAGTATTTT	CASSGGLAGGTDTQYF
TRBV18	TRBJ1-5	NA	14	NA	TGTGCCAGCTCAGAGGATTATAGCAATCAGCCCCAGCATTTT	CASSEDYSNQPQHF
TRBV9	TRBJ2-7	TRBD2	15	NA	TGTGCCAGCAGCCCCTTTAGCGGGAGCAAGAACGAGCAGTACTTC	CASSPFSGSKNEQYF
TRBV6-5	TRBJ2-3	NA	14	NA	TGTGCCAGCAGTTACTCAGGGCGGGCAGATACGCAGTATTTT	CASSYSGRADTQYF
TRBV6-5	TRBJ2-5	NA	13	NA	TGTGCCGGGGGCACAGGGCCTAAAGAGACCCAGTACTTC	CAGGTGPKETQYF
TRBV7-9	TRBJ2-6	NA	18	once	TGTGCCAGCAGCTTAGTGACAGGTCCACACTCTGGGGCCAACGTCCTGACTTTC	CASSLVTGPHSGANVLTF
TRBV2	TRBJ2-7	NA	14	NA	TGTGCCATCCAGGGGGGAGGGGGCATCTACGAGCAGTACTTC	CAIQGGGGIYEQYF
TRBV7-9	TRBJ1-2	TRBD1	13	NA	TGTGCCAGCAGCTTAGGGACAGGGGATGGCTACACCTTC	CASSLGTGDGYTF
TRBV25-1	TRBJ2-2	TRBD2	15	NA	TGTGCCAGCAGTTCGGGACTAGCGGACACCGGGGAGCTGTTTTTT	CASSSGLADTGELFF
TRBV10-2	TRBJ1-1	NA	12	few	TGCGCCACTTCGACTGCGAACACTGAAGCTTTCTTT	CATSTANTEAFF
TRBV4-1	TRBJ2-7	NA	14	NA	TGCGCCAGCAGCCCAGGGACATCCTTCTACGAGCAGTACTTC	CASSPGTSFYEQYF
TRBV4-3	TRBJ2-2	NA	15	NA	TGCGCCAGCAGCCTGGAGGGGGACGGCACCGGGGAGCTGTTTTTT	CASSLEGDGTGELFF
TRBV30	TRBJ2-1	TRBD2	14	NA	TGTGCCTGGAGTGGGGGGACTAGCGGCAATGAGCAGTTCTTC	CAWSGGTSGNEQFF
TRBV29-1	TRBJ2-1	TRBD2	15	NA	TGCAGCGTTGAAGATCGCGGGGGGAGGGTGAATGAGCAGTTCTTC	CSVEDRGGRVNEQFF
TRBV29-1	TRBJ2-7	NA	13	NA	TGCAGCGTTGTGGAAGGGACGTCCTACGAGCAGTACTTC	CSVVEGTSYEQYF
TRBV11-2	TRBJ2-7	TRBD1	14	NA	TGTGCCAGCAGCGACTGGGACAGAGCCTACGAGCAGTACTTC	CASSDWDRAYEQYF
TRBV7-2	TRBJ2-1	TRBD1	15	NA	TGTGCCAGCAGCCGGACAGGGGGAATCTACAATGAGCAGTTCTTC	CASSRTGGIYNEQFF
TRBV6-5	TRBJ1-6	NA	16	once	TGTGCCAGCAGTTACTCGGACGGGACCAATAATTCACCCCTCCACTTT	CASSYSDGTNNSPLHF
TRBV27	TRBJ2-7	NA	13	NA	TGTGCCAGCAGTTTTCCGTTTGCCTCCGAGCAGTACTTC	CASSFPFASEQYF
TRBV7-9	TRBJ1-4	NA	14	few	TGTGCCAGCACCCCCTGGCAGGCTGGAGAAAAACTGTTTTTT	CASTPWQAGEKLFF
TRBV28	TRBJ2-1	TRBD2	14	NA	TGTGCCAGCAGCCGGGGGGGGCTACACAATGAGCAGTTCTTC	CASSRGGLHNEQFF
TRBV7-2	TRBJ2-7	TRBD2	15	few	TGTGCCAGCAGCTCACTAGCGGAGGCCGCCCACGAGCAGTACTTC	CASSSLAEAAHEQYF
TRBV6-6	TRBJ2-5	TRBD2	16	NA	TGTGCCAGCAGCCTCAGAGCGGGGGGAAGGCAAGAGACCCAGTACTTC	CASSLRAGGRQETQYF
TRBV7-2	TRBJ2-3	TRBD1	16	NA	TGTGCCAGCAGCCCTTGGGACAGGGGGCCGCCAGATACGCAGTATTTT	CASSPWDRGPPDTQYF
TRBV19	TRBJ1-5	NA	16	NA	TGTGCCAGTAGTATAGTCCAGAGATATAGCAATCAGCCCCAGCATTTT	CASSIVQRYSNQPQHF
TRBV10-3	TRBJ2-1	NA	13	once	TGTGCCATCAGTGTTCAGTCCTTCAATGAGCAGTTCTTC	CAISVQSFNEQFF
TRBV9	TRBJ2-7	NA	12	NA	TGTGCCAGCAGCGTCCCCGGCGGCGAGCAGTACTTC	CASSVPGGEQYF
TRBV29-1	TRBJ2-7	TRBD2	14	NA	TGCAGCGTTGAGAAAGCGGGAGGAGGCTACGAGCAGTACTTC	CSVEKAGGGYEQYF
TRBV28	TRBJ2-7	TRBD1	12	once	TGTGCCAGCATAGACAGGGGGCATGAGCAGTACTTC	CASIDRGHEQYF
TRBV27	TRBJ1-1	TRBD1	13	NA	TGTGCCAGCACGGCCTTCTTACAGGGGGAGGCTTTCTTT	CASTAFLQGEAFF
TRBV4-1	TRBJ1-5	NA	15	few	TGCGCCAGCAGCCATGAGGGCTATAGCAATCAGCCCCAGCATTTT	CASSHEGYSNQPQHF
TRBV5-4	TRBJ1-1	TRBD1	14	NA	TGTGCCAGCAGCGAAACAGGGGACAACACTGAAGCTTTCTTT	CASSETGDNTEAFF
TRBV11-2	TRBJ2-1	NA	13	once	TGTGCCAGCAGATTAGGGCTGGGCAATGAGCAGTTCTTC	CASRLGLGNEQFF
TRBV4-1	TRBJ2-7	NA	12	NA	TGCGCCAGCAGCGCACAGGGTAACGAGCAGTACTTC	CASSAQGNEQYF
TRBV27	TRBJ2-2	NA	13	NA	TGTGCCAGCGGGGTTCGGGGCACCGGGGAGCTGTTTTTT	CASGVRGTGELFF
TRBV28	TRBJ2-7	TRBD2	17	NA	TGTGCCAGCAGTTTAGGGCTGCGACTAGCGGCCGGCGACGAGCAGTACTTC	CASSLGLRLAAGDEQYF
TRBV4-1	TRBJ1-5	NA	15	few	TGCGCCAGCAGCCAATTGAGCCAGGCCAATCAGCCCCAGCATTTT	CASSQLSQANQPQHF
TRBV9	TRBJ2-7	NA	14	NA	TGTGCCAGCAGCCCCAAGCCCGCAGCCTACGAGCAGTACTTC	CASSPKPAAYEQYF
TRBV30	TRBJ1-5	NA	14	NA	TGTGCCTGGAATCGGGGAGGGTCTAATCAGCCCCAGCATTTT	CAWNRGGSNQPQHF
TRBV9	TRBJ2-5	NA	11	NA	TGTGCCAGCAGCGTAGCAGAGACCCAGTACTTC	CASSVAETQYF
TRBV27	TRBJ2-7	NA	13	NA	TGTGCCAGCAGATACTCTAGCTCCTACGAGCAGTACTTC	CASRYSSSYEQYF
TRBV11-2	TRBJ2-7	TRBD2	14	NA	TGTGCCAGCAGTAGAGAGGGAGGGCCTCACGAGCAGTACTTC	CASSREGGPHEQYF
TRBV30	TRBJ2-4	TRBD1	14	NA	TGTGCCTGGAGTCCAGGACAGGGGCTGGACATTCAGTACTTC	CAWSPGQGLDIQYF